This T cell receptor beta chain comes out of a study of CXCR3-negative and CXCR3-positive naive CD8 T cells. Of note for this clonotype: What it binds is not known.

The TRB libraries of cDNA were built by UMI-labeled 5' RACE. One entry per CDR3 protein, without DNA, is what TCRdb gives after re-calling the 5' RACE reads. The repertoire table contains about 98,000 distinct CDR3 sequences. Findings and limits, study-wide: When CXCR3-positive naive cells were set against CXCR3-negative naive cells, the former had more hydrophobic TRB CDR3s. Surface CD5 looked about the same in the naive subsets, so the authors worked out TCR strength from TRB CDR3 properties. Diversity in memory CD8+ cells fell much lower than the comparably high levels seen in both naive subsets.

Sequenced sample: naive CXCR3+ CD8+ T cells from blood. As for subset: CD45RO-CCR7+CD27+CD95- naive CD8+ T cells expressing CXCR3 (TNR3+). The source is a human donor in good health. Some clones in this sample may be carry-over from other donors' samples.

The CDR3 region is CASSPGGGDSYEQYF. This sequence joins TRBV27 and TRBJ2-7; the TCRdb D gene call, TRBD1, has no DNA to confirm it. This CDR3 has 15 residues. Germline assignment: CDR1 MNHEY and CDR2 SMNVEV (reference sequence).